This T cell receptor beta chain was sequenced in a study of shared clonotypes between healthy human individuals. Study results and caveats: It was the non-shared clonotypes that had lower generation probabilities than clonotypes shared by all four donors.

With respect to this clone: Its antigen is unidentified. The same CDR3 also results from other DNA sequences found in this sample.

Investigators divided CD4+ cells into CD45RA+ naive and CD45RA-negative memory subsets. Clones were sequenced by immunoSEQ multiplex PCR, and TCRdb holds only the in-frame ones, with some missing. The top ten clones hold 0.05% to 0.07% of a sample with more than 500,000 clones, approximately 95% of them seen once. The sequencing sample was made of naive CD4+ T cells sorted from blood. Specified subset: CD45RA+ positively selected. The TCR was taken from a woman aged 25 to 39 in good health.

CDR3 loop: CASSLEHDSPLHF. Here the CDR3 DNA reads TGCGCCAGCAGCTTGGAGCATGATTCACCCCTCCACTTT. The chain combines TRBV5-1 with TRBJ1-6, with D unresolved. Trimming stripped 0 bases from V and 8 bases from J, with 6 bases between. This CDR3 comprises 13 residues. CDR1 is SGHRS, CDR2 YFSETQ, per germline.